This T cell receptor (beta chain) derives from a study of blood T cell repertoires in COVID-19. Germline V gene sequence: CDR1 MGHDK, CDR2 SYGVNS. Trimming removed 1 base from V and 0 bases from J; junction bases left unmatched: 7. The CDR3 is 17 residues long. Residents of 24 US areas, aged about 18 to 95 years, made up the participants. Repertoires were generated with immunoSEQ multiplex PCR, while TCRdb's copy carries only in-frame clones and drops some. The table has hundreds of thousands of clones, around 85% seen once. The TCR comes from a man aged 35 to 55 who had recovered from COVID-19. V gene TRBV25-1 combines with J gene TRBJ2-3, with TRBD1 matching over 7 bases. The sample consisted of PBMCs or T cells enriched from blood (not recorded which). The CDR3 region is CASSELGTASSTDTQYF. The CDR3 DNA reads TGTGCCAGCAGTGAATTGGGGACAGCCTCGAGCACAGATACGCAGTATTTT.